This T cell receptor beta chain derives from a study of Graves' ophthalmopathy and Graves' hyperthyroidism. Study-level background: Sampling took place at initial diagnosis, with peripheral blood obtained before any treatment.

A few counts support this clonotype. Antigen: not known. CDR1 is KGHDR, CDR2 SFDVKD, per germline. The V and J ends lost 11 bases and 6 bases respectively, with 16 bases between them. The CDR3 length is 13 residues. The study's findings and limits: Prediction of ophthalmopathy progression reached over 65% sensitivity and roughly 72% specificity. A majority of expanded thyroid clonotypes exceeding 0.001 frequency were likewise present in blood.

The authors amplified TCR beta CDR3 regions, and they did so from RNA transcripts for repertoire sequencing. First-round RT-PCR employed HTBI primers, with a second-round multiplex PCR after it. TCRdb re-derived calls from the multiplex PCR reads in MiXCR, one entry per CDR3 protein. This table has about 740,000 distinct CDR3 sequences, roughly two fifths appearing once. Ophthalmopathic donors had moderate-to-severe activity, CAS ≥3 and NOSPECS ≥4, with disease that had lasted under 3 months. The receptor comes from an adult man with Graves' ophthalmopathy. The chain is built from TRBV24-1 and TRBJ1-5, with D unclear. Material for sequencing was peripheral blood. Here the CDR3 DNA reads TGTGCCAGCACCCCAGTAGGGCCTCAGCCCCAGCATTTT. It specifies CASTPVGPQPQHF.